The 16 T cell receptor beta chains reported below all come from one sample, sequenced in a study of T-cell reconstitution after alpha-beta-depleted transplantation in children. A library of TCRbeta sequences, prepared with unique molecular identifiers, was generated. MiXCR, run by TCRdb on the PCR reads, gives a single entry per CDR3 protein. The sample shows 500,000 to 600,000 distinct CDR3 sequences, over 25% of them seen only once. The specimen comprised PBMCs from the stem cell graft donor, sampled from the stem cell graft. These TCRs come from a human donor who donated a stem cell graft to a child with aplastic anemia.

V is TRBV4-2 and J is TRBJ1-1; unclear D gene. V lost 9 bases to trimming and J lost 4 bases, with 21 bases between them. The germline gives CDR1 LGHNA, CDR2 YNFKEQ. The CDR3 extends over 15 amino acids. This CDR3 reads CASSEDTSLGTEAFF. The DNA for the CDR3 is TGTGCCAGTAGCGAAGACACTTCCCTTGGCACTGAAGCTTTCTTT.

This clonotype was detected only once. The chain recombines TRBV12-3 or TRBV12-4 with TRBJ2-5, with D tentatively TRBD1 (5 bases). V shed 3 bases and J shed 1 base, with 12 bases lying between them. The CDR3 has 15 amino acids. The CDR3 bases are TGTGCCAGCAGTTTTCCCGACAGCCCCCAAGAGACCCAGTACTTC. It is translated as CASSFPDSPQETQYF.

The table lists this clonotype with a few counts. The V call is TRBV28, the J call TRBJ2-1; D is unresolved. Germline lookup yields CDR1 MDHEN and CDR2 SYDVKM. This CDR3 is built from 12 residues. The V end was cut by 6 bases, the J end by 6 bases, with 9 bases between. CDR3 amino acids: CASSFDSNEQFF. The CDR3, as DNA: TGTGCCAGCAGCTTTGACTCCAATGAGCAGTTCTTC.

CDR3 in DNA: TGTGCCAGCAGTTACAGACGGCACAGACTAGCGGAAGAGACCCAGTACTTC. It is translated as CASSYRRHRLAEETQYF. The chain carries TRBV6-7 and TRBJ2-5; 9 positions match TRBD2. TRBV6-7 is filed as an ORF, its function uncertain. This CDR3 region has 17 residues. V lost 2 bases and J lost 3; bases outside the gene matches: 10.

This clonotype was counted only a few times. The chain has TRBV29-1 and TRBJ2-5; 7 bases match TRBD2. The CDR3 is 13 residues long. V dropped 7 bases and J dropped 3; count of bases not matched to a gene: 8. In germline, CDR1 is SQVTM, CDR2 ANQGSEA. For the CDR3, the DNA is TGCAGCGCCTCCGTCGGGGGGAAAGAGACCCAGTACTTC. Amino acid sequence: CSASVGGKETQYF.

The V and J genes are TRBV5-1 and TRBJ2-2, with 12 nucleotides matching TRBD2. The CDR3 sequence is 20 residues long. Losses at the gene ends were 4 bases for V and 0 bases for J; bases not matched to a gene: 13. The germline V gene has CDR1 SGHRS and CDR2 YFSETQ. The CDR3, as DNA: TGCGCCAGCAGCCCAACCGGGACTAGCGGGTGGAGAGCGAACACCGGGGAGCTGTTTTTT. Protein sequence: CASSPTGTSGWRANTGELFF.

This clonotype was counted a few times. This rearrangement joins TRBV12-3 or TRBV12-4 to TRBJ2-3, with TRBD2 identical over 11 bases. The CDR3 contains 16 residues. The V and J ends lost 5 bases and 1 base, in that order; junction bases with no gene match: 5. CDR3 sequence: CASSALLAGGTDTQYF. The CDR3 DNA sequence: TGTGCCAGCAGTGCCCTACTAGCGGGAGGCACAGATACGCAGTATTTT.

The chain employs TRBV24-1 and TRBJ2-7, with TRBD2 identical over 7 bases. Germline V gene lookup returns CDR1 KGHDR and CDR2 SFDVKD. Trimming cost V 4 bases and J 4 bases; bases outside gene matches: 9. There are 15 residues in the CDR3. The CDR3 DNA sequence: TGTGCCACCAGTGAGGGCGGGGAGGGATTTTACGAGCAGTACGTC. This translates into CATSEGGEGFYEQYV.

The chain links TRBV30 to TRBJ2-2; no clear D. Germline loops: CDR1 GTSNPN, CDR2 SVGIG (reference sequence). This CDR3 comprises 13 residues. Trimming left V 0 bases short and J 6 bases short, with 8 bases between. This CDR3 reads CAWSVRVPGELFF. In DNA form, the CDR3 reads TGTGCCTGGAGTGTACGGGTCCCCGGGGAGCTGTTTTTT.

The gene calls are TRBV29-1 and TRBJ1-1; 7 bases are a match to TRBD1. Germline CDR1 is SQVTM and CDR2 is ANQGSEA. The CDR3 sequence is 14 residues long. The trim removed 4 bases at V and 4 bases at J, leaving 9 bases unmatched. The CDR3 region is CSVVQQGIITEAFF. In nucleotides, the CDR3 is TGCAGCGTTGTCCAACAGGGGATTATCACTGAAGCTTTCTTT.

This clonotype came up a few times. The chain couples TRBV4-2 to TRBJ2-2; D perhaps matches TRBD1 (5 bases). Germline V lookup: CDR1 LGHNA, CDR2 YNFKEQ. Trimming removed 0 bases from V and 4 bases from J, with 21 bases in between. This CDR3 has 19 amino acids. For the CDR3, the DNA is TGTGCCAGCAGCCAAGATCTAAGTTTAAGGCAGGGTGGCACCGGGGAGCTGTTTTTT. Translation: CASSQDLSLRQGGTGELFF.

As DNA, the CDR3 is TGTGCCAGCAGCGACGCGGCGGGAGTGCCTAGTGAGCAGTTCTTC. Its translation is CASSDAAGVPSEQFF. This sequence joins TRBV9 and TRBJ2-1; 7 bases match TRBD2. The CDR3 has 15 residues. From germline, CDR1 is SGDLS and CDR2 YYNGEE. With 3 bases clipped from V and 9 bases from J, the junction kept 12 bases outside the gene matches.

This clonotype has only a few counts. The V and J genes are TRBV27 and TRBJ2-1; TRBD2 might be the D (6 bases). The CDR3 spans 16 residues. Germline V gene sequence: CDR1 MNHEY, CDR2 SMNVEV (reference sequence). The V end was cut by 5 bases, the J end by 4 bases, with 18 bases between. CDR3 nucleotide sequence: TGTGCCAGCAGTGCCGGGACTGCCACCAGGTACAATGAGCAGTTCTTC. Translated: CASSAGTATRYNEQFF.

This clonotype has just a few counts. The CDR3 region has the DNA TGTGCCACCAGCATCGGAAGGGAGTCCGGGGAGCTGTTTTTT. Translating gives CATSIGRESGELFF. The chain combines TRBV15 with TRBJ2-2; TRBD2 might be the D (5 bases). This CDR3 contains 14 residues. Germline V CDR1 and CDR2: LNHNV, YYDKDF (reference sequence). V lost 4 bases and J 6 bases, leaving 12 bases between the germline ends.

CDR3 amino acids: CASSRQGLSSRKLFF. CDR3 nucleotides: TGTGCCAGCAGTCGACAGGGTCTAAGCTCCCGGAAACTGTTTTTT. V is TRBV28 and J is TRBJ1-4; 7 bases align to TRBD1. This CDR3 is 15 amino acids long. CDR1 is MDHEN and CDR2 is SYDVKM in the germline V gene. After removal of 5 bases from V and 11 bases from J, the junction contained 14 bases not matched to a gene.

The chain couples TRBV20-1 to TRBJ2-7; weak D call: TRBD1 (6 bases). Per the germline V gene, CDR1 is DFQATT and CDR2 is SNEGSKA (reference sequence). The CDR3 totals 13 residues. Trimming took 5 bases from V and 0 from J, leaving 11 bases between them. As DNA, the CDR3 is TGCAGTGCTGGGGGCCTATCCTCCTACGAGCAGTACTTC. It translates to CSAGGLSSYEQYF.